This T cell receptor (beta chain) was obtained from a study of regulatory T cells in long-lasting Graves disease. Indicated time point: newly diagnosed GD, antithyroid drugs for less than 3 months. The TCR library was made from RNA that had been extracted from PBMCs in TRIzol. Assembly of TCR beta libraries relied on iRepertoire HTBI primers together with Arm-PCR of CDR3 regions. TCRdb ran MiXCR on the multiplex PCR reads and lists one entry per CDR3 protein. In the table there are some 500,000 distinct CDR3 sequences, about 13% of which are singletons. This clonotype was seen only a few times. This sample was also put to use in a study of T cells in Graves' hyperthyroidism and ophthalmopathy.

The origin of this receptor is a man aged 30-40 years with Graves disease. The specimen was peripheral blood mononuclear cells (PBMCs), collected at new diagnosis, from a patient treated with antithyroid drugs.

CDR3 amino acids: CASSLAQDGDTIYF. The CDR3 DNA sequence: TGTGCCAGCAGCTTGGCCCAAGACGGGGACACCATATATTTT. The chain couples TRBV5-6 to TRBJ1-3; D is undetermined. The V and J ends lost 0 bases and 8 bases respectively, with 12 bases between them. The germline V gene encodes CDR1 SGHDT and CDR2 YYEEEE. The CDR3 is made up of 14 amino acids.